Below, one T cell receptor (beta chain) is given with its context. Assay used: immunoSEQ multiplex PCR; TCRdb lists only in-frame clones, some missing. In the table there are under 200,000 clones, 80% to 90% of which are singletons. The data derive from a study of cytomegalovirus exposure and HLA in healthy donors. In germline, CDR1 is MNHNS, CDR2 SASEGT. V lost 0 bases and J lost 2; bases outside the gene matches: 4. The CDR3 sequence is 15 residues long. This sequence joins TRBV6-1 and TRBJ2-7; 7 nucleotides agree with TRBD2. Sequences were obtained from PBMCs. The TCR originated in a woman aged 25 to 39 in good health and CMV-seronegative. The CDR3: CASSEAWGGAYEQYF. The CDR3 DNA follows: TGTGCCAGCAGTGAAGCTTGGGGGGGGGCCTACGAGCAGTACTTC.